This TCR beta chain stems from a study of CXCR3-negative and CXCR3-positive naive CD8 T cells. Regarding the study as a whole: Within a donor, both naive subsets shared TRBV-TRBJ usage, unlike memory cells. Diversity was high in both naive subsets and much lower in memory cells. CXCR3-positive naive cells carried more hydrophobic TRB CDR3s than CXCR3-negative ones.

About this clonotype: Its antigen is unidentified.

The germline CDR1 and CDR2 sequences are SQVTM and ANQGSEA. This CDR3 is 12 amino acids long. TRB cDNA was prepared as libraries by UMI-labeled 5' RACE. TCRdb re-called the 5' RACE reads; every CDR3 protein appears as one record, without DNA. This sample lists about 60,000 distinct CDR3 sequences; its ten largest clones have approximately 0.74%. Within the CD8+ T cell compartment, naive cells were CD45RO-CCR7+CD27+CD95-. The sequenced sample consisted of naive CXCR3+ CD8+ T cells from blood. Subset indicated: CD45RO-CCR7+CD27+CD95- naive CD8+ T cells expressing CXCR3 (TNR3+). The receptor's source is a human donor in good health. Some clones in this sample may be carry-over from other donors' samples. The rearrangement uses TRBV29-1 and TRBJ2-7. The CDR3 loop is CSVGGSSYEQYF.